This T cell receptor beta chain was retrieved from a study of T cells in tuberculosis. Study-level information: PBMC were archived before or within 7 days of starting treatment.

The time point denotes: new active TB diagnosis, blood taken before or within 7 days of starting treatment. Patients were newly diagnosed, HIV-seronegative, and aged 18 or older. Unsorted cryopreserved PBMC were sequenced, averaging approximately 100,000 T cells per clinical donor. The germline gives CDR1 MGHRA, CDR2 YSYEKL. V lost 0 bases and J 4 bases, leaving 15 bases between the germline ends. This CDR3 spans 16 amino acids. Sequencing was performed with immunoSEQ multiplex PCR; in TCRdb, only in-frame clones are kept and a portion is missing. In the table there are about 30,000 clones, more than 85% of which are singletons.

This TCR came from an adult with tuberculosis. The gene calls are TRBV4-1 and TRBJ1-2, with a weak D call TRBD1 (5 bases). The sample was PBMCs, taken at tuberculosis diagnosis. CDR3 bases: TGCGCCAGCAGCCAAGATGAGGCGGGGAGGGGCTATGGCTACACCTTC. The encoded protein is CASSQDEAGRGYGYTF.